This T cell receptor (beta chain) was sequenced for a study of T-cell memory formation after mild COVID-19. Each CDR3 protein gets one entry after TCRdb re-called the 5' RACE reads with MiXCR. The sample holds fewer than 200,000 distinct CDR3 sequences; roughly 20% are singletons and the top ten take roughly 4.3%. V was pared by 0 bases and J by 8 bases, with 3 bases of the junction left unmatched. This CDR3 has 14 residues. Germline CDR1 and CDR2: MNHEY and SVGAGI. About this clonotype: Its antigen is not known.

The study's findings and limits: The study found contracting CD4+ clones mainly in CM and EM and contracting CD8+ clones in EMRA.

The sequence was obtained from a man in his late teens or twenties who had mild COVID-19 (a few samples of this study predate the infection). Cell type and time point are not known. This chain uses TRBV6-5 with TRBJ1-4, with 7 bases aligning to TRBD1. Sequencing was carried out using PBMCs or a T cell subset sorted from them (not recorded which). The CDR3 here is CASSYSGRGEKLFF. The CDR3 nucleotides read TGTGCCAGCAGTTACTCGGGCAGGGGGGAAAAACTGTTTTTT.